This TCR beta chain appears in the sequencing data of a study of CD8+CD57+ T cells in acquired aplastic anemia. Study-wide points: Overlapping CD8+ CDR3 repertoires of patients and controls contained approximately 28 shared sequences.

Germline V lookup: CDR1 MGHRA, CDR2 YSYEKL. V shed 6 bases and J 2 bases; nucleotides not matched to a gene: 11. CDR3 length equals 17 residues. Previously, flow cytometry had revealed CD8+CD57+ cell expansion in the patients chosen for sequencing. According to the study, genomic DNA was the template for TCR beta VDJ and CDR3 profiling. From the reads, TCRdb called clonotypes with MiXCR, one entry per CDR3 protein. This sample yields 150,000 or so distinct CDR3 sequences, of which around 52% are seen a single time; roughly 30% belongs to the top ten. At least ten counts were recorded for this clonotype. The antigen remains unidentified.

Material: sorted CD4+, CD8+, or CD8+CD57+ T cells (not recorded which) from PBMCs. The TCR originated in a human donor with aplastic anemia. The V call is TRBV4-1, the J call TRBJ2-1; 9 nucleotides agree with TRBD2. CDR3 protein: CASSRTGTSSPYNEQFF. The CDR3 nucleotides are TGCGCCAGCAGTCGGACCGGGACTAGCTCCCCCTACAATGAGCAGTTCTTC.